A single sample gave rise to the 15 T cell receptor beta chains below, sequenced in a study of Ad26.COV2.S vaccination and SARS-CoV-2 variants (dated by TCRdb to 2020 to 2022). Library generation was performed with the immunoSEQ multiplex PCR assay. TCRdb mirrors the immuneACCESS table, restricted to in-frame sequences. Some clones are absent from its copies; in checked studies, under half trace to an unresolved V gene, and the reason for the others is unknown. For this sample the table gives 200,000 to 250,000 clones, of which around 87% were detected only once. The ten most abundant clones make up around 10% of the sample. The sample's treatment or condition label, decoded: some 20 received Ad26.COV2.S at low or high dose, single or two shots; 5 received placebo; per-sample allocation not given. Repertoires of vaccine and placebo recipients were sequenced from samples collected on day 63 after the first injection.

Sequencing was performed on peripheral blood, taken in a trial of Ad26.COV2.S vaccine versus placebo. The receptor set was obtained from a person aged 18-60 years who received the Ad26.COV2.S COVID-19 vaccine or a placebo.

This chain uses TRBV10-3 with TRBJ1-4; D possibly corresponds to TRBD1 (6 bases). Trimming pared 6 bases from V and 12 bases from J, leaving 23 bases between. Looked up from germline, CDR1 is ENHRY and CDR2 is SYGVKD. This CDR3 comprises 15 residues. The CDR3, as DNA: TGTGCCATCAGCCAAGGGGGAAAAGGGGCTACGGAACTGTTTTTT. It translates to CAISQGGKGATELFF.

The chain has TRBV2 and TRBJ2-1, with D unresolved. The CDR3 extends over 13 amino acids. From germline, CDR1 is SNHLY and CDR2 FYNNEI. Trimming removed 5 bases at V and 6 bases at J, with 11 bases between. The CDR3 loop reads CASSSTLLNEQFF. The CDR3 DNA sequence: TGTGCCAGCAGTTCGACTCTCCTCAATGAGCAGTTCTTC.

CDR3 region: CASSLGQFFEQYF. CDR3 DNA: TGTGCCAGCAGCCTTGGACAGTTCTTTGAGCAGTACTTC. The chain recombines TRBV28 with TRBJ2-7; the D gene is possibly TRBD1 (6 bases). The CDR3 is 13 residues long. V shed 6 bases and J shed 7 bases, with 16 bases lying between them. Germline CDR1 MDHEN, CDR2 SYDVKM.

In nucleotides, the CDR3 is TGCGCCATCCAACAGGGGAACGAGCAGTACTTC. It translates to CAIQQGNEQYF. V usage is TRBV5-1 and J usage is TRBJ2-7, with 7 bases matching TRBD1. Germline CDR1 reads SGHRS; CDR2 reads YFSETQ. The CDR3 is 11 amino acids. V lost 9 bases to trimming and J lost 5 bases; unmatched junction nucleotides: 5.

This clone was recorded only once. The chain links TRBV6-5 to TRBJ2-5; 7 bases align to TRBD1. This CDR3 spans 14 amino acids. The V gene end was trimmed by 5 bases and the J gene end by 5 bases; junction bases not matched to a gene: 8. The germline CDR1 and CDR2 sequences are MNHEY and SVGAGI. The CDR3: CASSNTGVEETQYF. In DNA, the CDR3 is TGTGCCAGCAGTAACACAGGGGTCGAGGAGACCCAGTACTTC.

The chain carries TRBV2 and TRBJ1-5; D unresolved. The V gene's germline CDR1 is SNHLY and CDR2 FYNNEI. V gave up 4 bases and J gave up 4 bases, with 14 bases separating them. CDR3 length: 15 amino acids. For the CDR3, the DNA is TGTGCCAGCAGTGTGGGTAGGGATAGGAATCAGCCCCAGCATTTT. Translation: CASSVGRDRNQPQHF. Full variable domain (outside the CDR3, taken from reference TRBV2 and TRBJ1-5): EPEVTQTPSHQVTQMGQEVILRCVPISNHLYFYWYRQILGQKVEFLVSFYNNEISEKSEIFDDQFSVERPDGSNFTLKIRSTKLEDSAMYFCASSVGRDRNQPQHFGDGTRLSIL.

Concerning this clone: Other nucleotide sequences from this sample produce the same CDR3. This sequence joins TRBV27 and TRBJ1-2; perhaps TRBD1 as D (5 bases). CDR3 length equals 13 residues. V shed 2 bases and J shed 4 bases, with 8 bases lying between them. The germline gives CDR1 MNHEY, CDR2 SMNVEV (reference sequence). As DNA, the CDR3 is TGTGCCAGCAGTTTACAGGGAAGCTATGGCTACACCTTC. It codes for CASSLQGSYGYTF.

J is TRBJ2-5 and V is TRBV1; no check of the table's D call, TRBD2, against the DNA was made. TRBV1 counts as a pseudogene. The CDR3 runs to 15 residues. CDR3 coding DNA: TGCACCAGCAGCCTCCCGGGACTAGCGGGAAAGACCCAGTACTTC. Its protein is CTSSLPGLAGKTQYF.

This clone is termed medium-sized. This chain links TRBV6-2 or TRBV6-3 with TRBJ2-2, with TRBD1 matching over 7 bases. The CDR3 length is 13 residues. V shed 6 bases, J shed 3 bases, and the junction held 1 base outside the gene matches. CDR1 is MNHEY and CDR2 is SVGEGT in the germline V gene. The CDR3 DNA follows: TGTGCCAGCAGCGGGACAGACACCGGGGAGCTGTTTTTT. Translating it yields CASSGTDTGELFF.

This rearrangement joins TRBV19 to TRBJ1-2; 10 bases line up with TRBD1. The CDR3 sequence is 11 residues long. The junction had 2 bases not matched to a gene; V was cut back by 8 bases and J by 8 bases. Germline loops: CDR1 LNHDA, CDR2 SQIVND (reference sequence). The CDR3 here is CASGTGAGYTF. CDR3 coding DNA: TGTGCCAGTGGGACAGGGGCCGGCTACACCTTC.

V is TRBV18 and J is TRBJ1-1, with D unresolved. The ends were cut back, 1 base at V and 5 bases at J, with 11 bases in the middle. This CDR3 region has 14 residues. Germline V gene sequence: CDR1 KGHSH, CDR2 LQKENI. CDR3 DNA: TGTGCCAGCTCACCACGGACCCCGGGGACTGAAGCTTTCTTT. This encodes CASSPRTPGTEAFF.

V is TRBV6-5 and J is TRBJ1-5; 8 nucleotides align to TRBD1. Germline-derived CDR1 and CDR2 are MNHEY and SVGAGI. The V gene end was trimmed by 2 bases and the J gene end by 6 bases; junction bases not matched to a gene: 6. The CDR3 contains 15 residues. The CDR3 nucleotides are TGTGCCAGCAGTTACGGGACAGGTAAAAGTCAGCCCCAGCATTTT. Protein sequence: CASSYGTGKSQPQHF.

The V call is TRBV7-9, the J call TRBJ1-1, with a tentative D call TRBD1 (5 bases). V was shortened by 5 bases and J by 3 bases, with 13 bases between the two germline ends. The germline V gene encodes CDR1 SEHNR and CDR2 FQNEAQ (reference sequence). This CDR3 comprises 14 residues. The CDR3 region is CASSPPGTDTEAFF. Here the CDR3 DNA reads TGTGCCAGCAGCCCGCCCGGGACCGACACTGAAGCTTTCTTT.

The chain combines TRBV28 with TRBJ2-3; tentative D call: TRBD1 (6 bases). With 2 bases removed from V and 6 bases from J, the gap between germline ends came to 6 bases. CDR3 length: 12 amino acids. Germline loops: CDR1 MDHEN, CDR2 SYDVKM. CDR3 region: CASSLTGDTQYF. Written as DNA, the CDR3 is TGTGCCAGCAGTTTAACAGGGGATACGCAGTATTTT.

This CDR3 reads CASSSGTSGGYEQYF. Here the CDR3 DNA reads TGTGCCAGCAGCTCCGGGACTAGCGGTGGGTACGAGCAGTACTTC. This sequence joins TRBV5-4 and TRBJ2-7; 11 nucleotides align to TRBD2. The V gene end was trimmed by 3 bases and the J gene end by 4 bases; junction bases not matched to a gene: 6. The CDR3 has 15 amino acids. CDR1 and CDR2 (germline): SGHNT, YYREEE (reference sequence).